The 31 T cell receptor beta chains listed next were all sequenced from one sample in a study of T cell clonality in common variable immunodeficiency (dated by TCRdb to between 2015 and 2017). Their antigens are not known. The library was prepared using the immunoSEQ multiplex PCR assay. TCRdb retrieved this table from immuneACCESS and kept in-frame rearrangements only. Not all clones are present; in checked studies, unresolved V genes account for under half, and no reason is known for the remainder. In this sample, roughly 40,000 clones appear, none counted once only. Approximately 5.5% of the sample lies in the top ten. Overall results and qualifications from the work: CVID TCRbeta sequences were reported to have fewer deletions and N-nucleotide insertions and to lack highly modified clones with 13 or more V deletions.

Sample: peripheral blood mononuclear cells. These receptors were taken from a human donor with common variable immunodeficiency.

Ten or more counts support this clone. The missing CDR3 end, 3 residues past where the read stops, is filled in from the germline J gene. The rearrangement links TRBV5-1 to TRBJ2-3; no firm D call. CDR1 is SGHRS, CDR2 YFSETQ, per germline. The CDR3 contains 16 residues. Trimming cost V 0 bases and J 7 bases, with 18 bases left between them. CDR3 DNA (partial): TGCGCCAGCAGCTTGGCGATCGTGGCCGATTCAAATACG. Translated, it gives CASSLAIVADSNT. The whole CDR3 region reads CASSLAIVADSNTQYF.

The DNA read from the CDR3 is TGTGCCAGCAGTGATAGGGGACTAGCGGGACCCTACGAG. Translated, it gives CASSDRGLAGPYE. The entire CDR3 is CASSDRGLAGPYEQYF. V and J are TRBV6-1 and TRBJ2-7; 13 nucleotides align to TRBD2. The CDR3 extends 3 residues past the end of the read, so its final part is completed from the germline J gene. Looked up from germline, CDR1 is MNHNS and CDR2 is SASEGT. The CDR3 spans 16 residues. Unmatched junction bases numbered 4, after V lost 3 bases and J lost 2 bases.

This clone was seen repeatedly, ten times or more. The missing CDR3 end, 3 residues past where the read stops, is filled in from the germline J gene. The chain combines TRBV7-2 with TRBJ2-3; the match to TRBD2 covers 7 bases. The CDR3 has 14 amino acids. CDR1 and CDR2 (germline): SGHTA, FQGNSA. The CDR3: CASSFQSGEGTQYF. The part of the CDR3 DNA that was read is TGTGCCAGCAGCTTCCAATCTGGGGAGGGGACG.

About this clone itself: The read is 3 residues too short to cover the CDR3 end, so that end is filled in from the germline J gene. The chain uses TRBV19 and TRBJ1-5; 7 bases fit TRBD1. With 8 bases clipped from V and 1 base from J, the junction kept 11 bases outside the gene matches. The V gene's germline CDR1 is LNHDA and CDR2 SQIVND (reference sequence). CDR3 length: 16 residues. The CDR3 DNA, read in part, is TGTGCCAGTGCCCAGGGGGGAGGCCGCAGCAATCAGCCC. This sequence encodes CASAQGGGRSNQP. In full, the CDR3 reads CASAQGGGRSNQPQHF.

A note on this clone: The observed sequence ends 3 residues before the CDR3 terminus, with the missing tail filled in from the germline J gene. This chain links TRBV5-6 with TRBJ2-7, with 8 bases that match TRBD1. Germline V gene data show CDR1 as SGHDT and CDR2 as YYEEEE. V lost 5 bases, J lost 6 bases, and 10 bases stayed unmatched. The CDR3 consists of 14 residues. The CDR3 DNA, read in part, is TGTGCCAGCAGTTCTAGACAGGGGATGGGCGAG. It is translated as CASSSRQGMGE. The entire CDR3 is CASSSRQGMGEQYF. The whole variable domain, filled in from reference TRBV5-6 and TRBJ2-7, reads DAGVTQSPTHLIKTRGQQVTLRCSPKSGHDTVSWYQQALGQGPQFIFQYYEEEERQRGNFPDRFSGHQFPNYSSELNVNALLLGDSALYLCASSSRQGMGEQYFGPGTRLTVT.

The table lists this clone with a few counts. The read is 3 residues too short to cover the CDR3 end, so that end is filled in from the germline J gene. The gene calls are TRBV7-9 and TRBJ2-7, with 13 bases lining up with TRBD2. Per germline, CDR1 SEHNR and CDR2 FQNEAQ (reference sequence). CDR3 size: 15 residues. V dropped 5 bases and J dropped 5; count of bases not matched to a gene: 6. CDR3 loop: CASSGGGTSGNEQYF. The covered CDR3 bases are TGTGCCAGCAGCGGGGGGGGGACTAGCGGGAACGAG.

As regards this clone: The read terminates 3 residues ahead of where the CDR3 ends, so the germline J gene completes it. The genes are TRBV5-4 and TRBJ1-6; 7 bases align to TRBD1. The V gene's germline CDR1 is SGHNT and CDR2 YYREEE (reference sequence). CDR3 length equals 14 residues. J lost 9 bases, V lost 4 bases, and 7 bases had no gene match. The sequenced part of the CDR3 DNA is TGTGCCAGCAGCCTACAGGGGAGCGGTTCACCC. This codes for CASSLQGSGSP. The whole CDR3 is CASSLQGSGSPLHF.

In the case of this clone: The CDR3 extends 3 residues past the end of the read, so its final part is completed from the germline J gene. The chain joins TRBV20-1 to TRBJ2-1; 12 bases match TRBD2. The germline V gene encodes CDR1 DFQATT and CDR2 SNEGSKA (reference sequence). The trim removed 3 bases at V and 9 bases at J, leaving 6 bases unmatched. The CDR3 is made up of 14 amino acids. The DNA read from the CDR3 is TGCAGTGCTAGGGCGACTAGCGGGGGTGGTGAG. It translates to CSARATSGGGE. The CDR3 in its entirety is CSARATSGGGEQFF.

This clone occurred a few times. The observed sequence ends 3 residues before the CDR3 terminus, with the missing tail filled in from the germline J gene. The V and J genes are TRBV10-3 and TRBJ2-5; 8 nucleotides agree with TRBD1. Trimming removed 0 bases from V and 5 bases from J; junction bases left unmatched: 5. The CDR3 length is 15 residues. Germline V lookup: CDR1 ENHRY, CDR2 SYGVKD. The DNA read from the CDR3 is TGTGCCATCAGTGAGTCAAGCCAGGGGGCGGAGACC. Protein product: CAISESSQGAET. The full CDR3 protein is CAISESSQGAETQYF.

In the case of this clone: The read ends 3 residues early relative to the CDR3; the germline J gene fills the gap. The chain uses TRBV19 and TRBJ2-2, with 8 bases matching TRBD2. This CDR3 contains 15 residues. The V gene's germline CDR1 is LNHDA and CDR2 SQIVND (reference sequence). J was trimmed by 1 base and V by 7 bases; bases with no gene match: 5. CDR3 DNA (partial): TGTGCCAGTATCGGGGGGGGATTGAACACCGGGGAG. Amino acids: CASIGGGLNTGE. The whole CDR3 protein reads CASIGGGLNTGELFF.

This clone was counted at least ten times. CDR3 amino acids: CASSLTGLAALGETQYF. The part of the CDR3 DNA that was read is TGTGCCAGCAGCTTAACTGGACTAGCGGCCTTAGGAGAGACC. The rearrangement uses TRBV7-3 and TRBJ2-5; 10 bases align to TRBD2. The read comes to an end 3 residues before the CDR3 does, leaving the germline J gene to fill in the end. Germline V gives CDR1 SGHTA, CDR2 FQGTGA. V lost 0 bases to trimming and J lost 4 bases; unmatched junction nucleotides: 8. The CDR3 consists of 17 residues.

In this sample, this clone turned up many times. The read gets to within 3 residues of the CDR3 end, and the germline J gene fills in the rest. The rearrangement joins TRBV6-2 or TRBV6-3 to TRBJ1-6; possibly TRBD1 for D (5 bases). V lost 0 bases to trimming and J lost 10 bases, with 13 bases between them. The CDR3 is 15 residues long. Germline CDR1 reads MNHEY; CDR2 reads SVGEGT. CDR3 loop: CASSYSNRGFSPLHF. CDR3 bases read: TGTGCCAGCAGTTACTCGAATCGGGGGTTCTCACCC.

This clone was observed at least ten times. The read ends 3 residues early relative to the CDR3; the germline J gene fills the gap. The genes are TRBV20-1 and TRBJ2-1, with 10 positions matching TRBD2. The CDR3 length is 14 residues. From germline, CDR1 is DFQATT and CDR2 SNEGSKA (reference sequence). With 3 bases clipped from V and 6 bases from J, the junction kept 5 bases outside the gene matches. The CDR3 DNA, read in part, is TGCAGTGCTAGCAAAGCGGGGGGGCCCAATGAG. Amino acid sequence: CSASKAGGPNE. The complete CDR3 protein is CSASKAGGPNEQFF.

This clone was counted ten times or more. Coverage ceases 3 residues before the CDR3 finishes, and the germline J gene fills in the end. V gene TRBV7-7 combines with J gene TRBJ2-5; TRBD2 agrees at 9 bases. Looked up from germline, CDR1 is SSHAT and CDR2 is FNYEAQ (reference sequence). The CDR3 runs to 14 residues. V lost 3 bases, J lost 5 bases, and 4 bases stayed unmatched. The CDR3 region is CASSFSGGGETQYF. CDR3 bases read: TGTGCCAGCAGCTTTAGCGGGGGTGGGGAGACC.

This clone was recorded many times. The read stops 3 residues short of the end of the CDR3; the missing end is completed from the germline J gene. The rearrangement links TRBV20-1 to TRBJ2-3, with TRBD2 matching 9 bases. CDR1 is DFQATT and CDR2 is SNEGSKA in the germline V gene (reference sequence). The CDR3 length is 14 residues. J gave up 2 bases and V 5 bases, and 5 bases lay outside the gene matches. The covered CDR3 bases are TGCAGTGCTGGTGGGACTAGCCTCACAGATACG. Translation gives CSAGGTSLTDT. The full CDR3 reads CSAGGTSLTDTQYF.

This clone was observed many times. The DNA ends 3 residues before the CDR3 does, and the rest of the CDR3 is filled in from the germline J gene. The V and J genes are TRBV20-1 and TRBJ1-2; TRBD1 matches at 10 bases. This CDR3 has 14 amino acids. Germline-derived CDR1 and CDR2 are DFQATT and SNEGSKA (reference sequence). Losses at the gene ends were 5 bases for V and 3 bases for J; bases not matched to a gene: 6. The CDR3 loop reads CSAEGGQGDYGYTF. The DNA read from the CDR3 is TGCAGTGCTGAAGGAGGACAGGGGGACTATGGC.

On this clone: The read gets to within 3 residues of the CDR3 end, and the germline J gene fills in the rest. J is TRBJ1-5 and V is TRBV2; D may be TRBD1 (6 bases). CDR1 and CDR2 (germline): SNHLY, FYNNEI. Deletions cut 4 bases from V and 0 bases from J, with 19 bases between. This CDR3 has 18 amino acids. The CDR3 DNA, read in part, is TGTGCCAGCAGTGGCGGGATCTTAGGGGGTTATAGCAATCAGCCC. This sequence encodes CASSGGILGGYSNQP. In full, the CDR3 reads CASSGGILGGYSNQPQHF.

This clone was seen a few times. The CDR3 extends 3 residues past the end of the read, so its final part is completed from the germline J gene. V is TRBV18 and J is TRBJ1-2, with TRBD1 identical over 8 bases. The CDR3 contains 13 residues. Germline V gives CDR1 KGHSH, CDR2 LQKENI. With 8 bases clipped from V and 5 bases from J, the junction kept 7 bases outside the gene matches. CDR3 loop: CASATGEGYGYTF. The CDR3 bases that were read are TGTGCCAGCGCGACAGGGGAGGGGTATGGC. The whole variable domain, remainder taken from reference TRBV18 and TRBJ1-2, is NAGVMQNPRHLVRRRGQEARLRCSPMKGHSHVYWYRQLPEEGLKFMVYLQKENIIDESGMPKERFSAEFPKEGPSILRIQQVVRGDSAAYFCASATGEGYGYTFGSGTRLTVV.

This clone was picked up many times. The read is 3 residues too short to cover the CDR3 end, so that end is filled in from the germline J gene. The chain carries TRBV5-6 and TRBJ1-4; D is uncertain. The CDR3 covers 14 residues. Deletions cut 7 bases from V and 6 bases from J, with 16 bases between. Germline V CDR1 and CDR2: SGHDT, YYEEEE. The CDR3 reads CASHSFVQDEKLFF. The CDR3 bases that were read are TGTGCCAGCCACAGCTTCGTCCAGGATGAAAAA.

This clone has a handful of counts. Read data end 3 residues before the CDR3 end; the end is taken from the germline J gene. The V call is TRBV18, the J call TRBJ2-6, with D possibly TRBD1 on 5 matching bases. V lost 4 bases and J lost 0, with 10 bases in between. Looked up from germline, CDR1 is KGHSH and CDR2 is LQKENI. The CDR3 has 16 amino acids. Incomplete CDR3 DNA: TGTGCCAGCTCACGGTTTGACAGCTCTGGGGCCAACGTC. This gives the protein CASSRFDSSGANV. The whole CDR3 is CASSRFDSSGANVLTF.

This clone was detected ten times or more. The read comes to an end 3 residues before the CDR3 does, leaving the germline J gene to fill in the end. The J gene is TRBJ2-5, the V gene TRBV6-4; D unclear. Trimming removed 4 bases from V and 5 bases from J, with 11 bases in between. The CDR3 covers 13 residues. Germline assignment: CDR1 MRHNA and CDR2 SNTAGT. The CDR3 sequence is CASSGVYGETQYF. The sequenced CDR3 bases are TGTGCCAGCAGTGGGGTCTACGGGGAGACC.

In its sample, this clone was seen a few times. The read comes to an end 3 residues before the CDR3 does, leaving the germline J gene to fill in the end. The V and J genes are TRBV6-2 or TRBV6-3 and TRBJ2-2, with D possibly matching TRBD2 (5 bases). With 2 bases removed from V and 4 bases from J, the gap between germline ends came to 11 bases. The CDR3 has 15 amino acids. Germline lookup yields CDR1 MNHEY and CDR2 SVGEGT. The CDR3 reads CASSYRGLVTGELFF. CDR3 bases read: TGTGCCAGCAGTTACCGGGGTCTGGTCACCGGGGAG.

In its sample, this clone was seen a few times. Read coverage stops 3 residues before the CDR3 terminus; the germline J gene supplies the remainder. This chain uses TRBV7-8 with TRBJ1-3, with 9 nucleotides matching TRBD1. Germline assignment: CDR1 SGHVS and CDR2 FQNEAQ. The CDR3 covers 15 residues. The trim removed 6 bases at V and 3 bases at J, leaving 6 bases unmatched. The DNA read from the CDR3 is TGTGCCAGCAGTTTACAGGGGGCGCATGGAAACACC. It is translated as CASSLQGAHGNT. The whole CDR3 region reads CASSLQGAHGNTIYF.

This clone was seen more than once but under ten times. Coverage ceases 3 residues before the CDR3 finishes, and the germline J gene fills in the end. This chain joins TRBV6-1 and TRBJ1-1, with D hard to call. This CDR3 region has 15 residues. Trimming cost V 3 bases and J 2 bases, with 13 bases left between them. Germline lookup yields CDR1 MNHNS and CDR2 SASEGT. The CDR3 spells CASSDPRGGNTEAFF. CDR3 bases read: TGTGCCAGCAGTGACCCCCGGGGAGGAAACACTGAA.

This clone was detected a few times. The read terminates 3 residues before the CDR3 end, so the remaining end is supplied by the germline J gene. The V call is TRBV30, the J call TRBJ1-5, with D maybe TRBD1 (5 bases). The CDR3 contains 17 residues. V lost 0 bases and J 7 bases, leaving 22 bases between the germline ends. Germline CDR1 is GTSNPN and CDR2 is SVGIG (reference sequence). Partial CDR3 DNA: TGTGCCTGGAGTGTAGGGGAAGGGAACGGAGGAGGACAGCCC. It yields the protein CAWSVGEGNGGGQP. The whole CDR3 protein is CAWSVGEGNGGGQPQHF.

At least ten counts were recorded for this clone. From the germline J gene comes the end of the CDR3, since the read stops 3 residues before it. J is TRBJ2-1 and V is TRBV30; possibly TRBD2 for D (5 bases). V was clipped by 0 bases and J by 3 bases, with 12 bases between them. The germline gives CDR1 GTSNPN, CDR2 SVGIG (reference sequence). The CDR3 loop spans 15 amino acids. The covered CDR3 bases are TGTGCCTGGAGTGTAGCGGAGATGAACTACAATGAG. Translating gives CAWSVAEMNYNE. The CDR3 as a whole reads CAWSVAEMNYNEQFF.

Points on this clone: The observed sequence ends 3 residues before the CDR3 terminus, with the missing tail filled in from the germline J gene. The chain couples TRBV5-5 to TRBJ2-7; D is possibly TRBD1 (6 bases). Trimming removed 3 bases from V and 0 bases from J, with 10 bases in between. CDR1 is SGHKS and CDR2 is YYEKEE in the germline V gene (reference sequence). The CDR3 extends over 14 amino acids. CDR3 DNA (partial): TGTGCCAGCAGCTCCTGGGACACCTCCTACGAG. Its protein is CASSSWDTSYE. The full CDR3 is CASSSWDTSYEQYF.

This clone has a count of ten or more. The read ends 3 residues early relative to the CDR3; the germline J gene fills the gap. V is TRBV2 and J is TRBJ1-5, with D possibly TRBD1 on 6 matching bases. This CDR3 has 16 residues. Germline values: CDR1 SNHLY, CDR2 FYNNEI. Trimming shortened V by 10 bases and J by 2 bases, and 21 bases separated the two germline ends. The CDR3 is CATEGEGGGGNQPQHF. CDR3 DNA, as far as it was read: TGTGCCACCGAGGGGGAGGGAGGGGGGGGCAATCAGCCC.

By its share, this clone is medium-sized (0.01 to 0.1%). The sequence runs out 3 residues before the end of the CDR3; the remainder is reconstructed from the germline J gene. The chain couples TRBV29-1 to TRBJ2-1; no definite D call. CDR1 and CDR2 (germline): SQVTM, ANQGSEA. The V gene lost 7 bases and the J gene lost 5 bases, with 6 bases spanning the gap. The CDR3 is 10 amino acids. Here the CDR3 reads CSGSNNEQFF. The CDR3 bases that were read are TGCAGCGGATCTAACAATGAG.

Concerning this clone: The CDR3 end lies 3 residues beyond the end of the read and is filled in from the germline J gene. The chain joins TRBV20-1 to TRBJ1-2, with D hard to call. V lost 0 bases and J lost 3, with 14 bases in between. This CDR3 spans 15 amino acids. Germline V gives CDR1 DFQATT, CDR2 SNEGSKA (reference sequence). CDR3 region: CSARDYTAGYYGYTF. The covered CDR3 bases are TGCAGTGCTAGAGATTACACGGCGGGATACTATGGC.

At least ten counts were recorded for this clone. The sequence runs out 3 residues before the end of the CDR3; the remainder is reconstructed from the germline J gene. The V and J genes are TRBV7-3 and TRBJ2-2, with D perhaps matching TRBD2 (6 bases). In germline, CDR1 is SGHTA, CDR2 FQGTGA. This CDR3 has 16 amino acids. Trimming shortened V by 5 bases and J by 5 bases, and 18 bases separated the two germline ends. CDR3 in amino acids: CASSPSERVRTGELFF. The sequenced CDR3 bases are TGTGCCAGCAGCCCCTCGGAGCGGGTTAGAACCGGGGAG.